Below are 13 T cell receptor beta chains sequenced from a single sample in a study of T cells in Graves' hyperthyroidism and ophthalmopathy. Amplified TCR beta CDR3 regions came from RNA transcripts. TCR CDR3 regions were first amplified by RT-PCR with HTBI primers. TCRdb reprocessed the multiplex PCR reads with MiXCR, giving one entry per CDR3 protein. The table lists about 350,000 distinct CDR3 sequences, roughly an eighth of them singletons. The specimen sequenced was blood. The source of these receptors is a woman aged 40 to 50 with Graves' ophthalmopathy.

This clonotype has ten or more counts. The chain joins TRBV2 to TRBJ2-7; 7 bases line up with TRBD2. The V gene's germline CDR1 is SNHLY and CDR2 FYNNEI. The V gene end was trimmed by 7 bases and the J gene end by 3 bases; junction bases not matched to a gene: 9. The CDR3 runs to 14 residues. The CDR3 sequence is CASTISGGGYEQYF. CDR3 coding DNA: TGTGCCAGCACTATTTCGGGGGGTGGCTACGAGCAGTACTTC. Full variable domain (rest looked up from reference TRBV2 and TRBJ2-7): EPEVTQTPSHQVTQMGQEVILRCVPISNHLYFYWYRQILGQKVEFLVSFYNNEISEKSEIFDDQFSVERPDGSNFTLKIRSTKLEDSAMYFCASTISGGGYEQYFGPGTRLTVT.

This clonotype was seen at least ten times. This rearrangement joins TRBV3-1 to TRBJ1-1; D might be TRBD1 (6 bases). The V gene's germline CDR1 is LGHDT and CDR2 YNNKEL (reference sequence). The CDR3 covers 14 residues. Trimming took 6 bases from V and 0 from J, leaving 11 bases between them. DNA of the CDR3: TGTGCCAGCAGGCAACAGGGACTGAACACTGAAGCTTTCTTT. Translating it yields CASRQQGLNTEAFF.

This clonotype has ten or more counts. The chain couples TRBV12-3 or TRBV12-4 to TRBJ2-2; D unclear. The length of the CDR3 is 13 residues. The V end lost 4 bases, the J end lost 0 bases, and 3 bases lay between the germline ends. DNA for the CDR3: TGTGCCAGCAGTTCAGCGAACACCGGGGAGCTGTTTTTT. Its protein product is CASSSANTGELFF.

This clonotype was seen many times. This sequence joins TRBV2 and TRBJ2-7, with 9 bases aligning to TRBD1. CDR1 SNHLY and CDR2 FYNNEI come from the germline V gene. The CDR3 is made up of 15 amino acids. Germline trimming cut 8 bases from V and 4 bases from J; bases unmatched to any gene: 12. In DNA form, the CDR3 reads TGTGCCAGCCTCATGCCGGACAGGGGAACATACGAGCAGTACTTC. This sequence encodes CASLMPDRGTYEQYF.

The sample holds a few counts of this clonotype. V is TRBV6-9 and J is TRBJ1-3; maybe TRBD1 (5 bases). Germline assignment: CDR1 MNHGY and CDR2 SVAAGI. V was cut by 3 bases and J by 0 bases, with 9 bases left in between. The CDR3 consists of 15 residues. The CDR3 DNA reads as TGTGCCAGCAGTTACGACAGAGTCTCTGGAAACACCATATATTTT. Amino acids: CASSYDRVSGNTIYF.

This clonotype occurred many times. J is TRBJ2-7 and V is TRBV6-1; 8 nucleotides line up with TRBD1. Unmatched junction bases numbered 5, after V lost 1 base and J lost 6 bases. Per germline, CDR1 MNHNS and CDR2 SASEGT. The CDR3 consists of 14 residues. CDR3 bases: TGTGCCAGCAGTGAAGGACAGGGGTATCGCGAGCAGTACTTC. Translation: CASSEGQGYREQYF.

This clonotype showed up just a few times. The chain joins TRBV20-1 to TRBJ1-1, with D tentatively TRBD1 (6 bases). The CDR3 totals 14 residues. The V gene lost 4 bases and the J gene lost 0 bases, with 12 bases spanning the gap. Germline V gene sequence: CDR1 DFQATT, CDR2 SNEGSKA (reference sequence). The CDR3 here is CSATKRGVNTEAFF. Here the CDR3 DNA reads TGCAGTGCTACGAAGAGGGGGGTGAACACTGAAGCTTTCTTT.

In this sample, this clonotype turned up many times. The chain couples TRBV12-3 or TRBV12-4 to TRBJ1-5; 7 nucleotides agree with TRBD1. This CDR3 spans 18 amino acids. The V and J ends lost 4 bases and 4 bases, in that order; junction bases with no gene match: 16. CDR3 sequence: CASSSIHPRDSLNQPQHF. The CDR3 region has the DNA TGTGCCAGCAGTTCCATACACCCCCGGGACAGCCTTAATCAGCCCCAGCATTTT.

This rearrangement joins TRBV12-3 or TRBV12-4 to TRBJ2-1; 12 nucleotides line up with TRBD2. The CDR3 sequence is 15 residues long. The J segment lost 9 bases and the V segment lost 9 bases, leaving 12 bases of the junction unmatched. The CDR3 bases are TGTGCCAGTCTCACGCGGGCTAGCGGGAGGGGTGAGCAGTTCTTC. Its translation: CASLTRASGRGEQFF.

This clonotype has more than one count but fewer than ten. V gene TRBV3-1 combines with J gene TRBJ1-6; perhaps TRBD1 as D (6 bases). This CDR3 comprises 15 residues. Trimming left V 2 bases short and J 7 bases short, with 12 bases between. In germline, CDR1 is LGHDT, CDR2 YNNKEL (reference sequence). The CDR3 nucleotides read TGTGCCAGCAGCCAAAGACCGGGGGCCAATTCACCCCTCCACTTT. Protein sequence: CASSQRPGANSPLHF. The variable domain in full, completed from reference TRBV3-1 and TRBJ1-6, reads DTAVSQTPKYLVTQMGNDKSIKCEQNLGHDTMYWYKQDSKKFLKIMFSYNNKELIINETVPNRFSPKSPDKAHLNLHINSLELGDSAVYFCASSQRPGANSPLHFGNGTRLTVT.

As for this clonotype: A much larger clone lies one base from this, so it may be a read error. The rearrangement links TRBV5-1 to TRBJ2-7; D uncertain. Looked up from germline, CDR1 is SGHRS and CDR2 is YFSETQ. The length of the CDR3 is 13 residues. CDR3 protein: CASSPRSSYVQYF. The CDR3, as DNA: TGCGCCAGCAGCCCCCGTTCCTCCTACGTGCAGTACTTC.

The gene calls are TRBV5-4 and TRBJ1-4; TRBD1 matches 7 bases. The length of the CDR3 is 14 residues. Germline-derived CDR1 and CDR2 are SGHNT and YYREEE (reference sequence). Losses at the gene ends were 0 bases for V and 8 bases for J; bases not matched to a gene: 4. The CDR3 protein is CASSLAQGVEKLFF. The DNA for the CDR3 is TGTGCCAGCAGCTTGGCGCAGGGGGTGGAAAAACTGTTTTTT.

This clonotype was seen only a few times. The genes are TRBV19 and TRBJ2-1; 9 nucleotides agree with TRBD2. CDR3 length equals 12 residues. J was trimmed by 10 bases and V by 4 bases; bases with no gene match: 2. The germline V gene encodes CDR1 LNHDA and CDR2 SQIVND (reference sequence). In nucleotides, the CDR3 is TGTGCCAGTAGTAAAGGGACTAGCGAGCAGTTCTTC. Protein product: CASSKGTSEQFF.